Below, 5 T cell receptor beta chains from the same sample are listed, as sequenced in a study of spatial heterogeneity in lung cancer. Time point denoted: sample taken at primary tumor resection. Whole RNA, isolated from tumor, nontumor lung or frozen PBMC, was sequenced without prior sorting. Each CDR3 protein is one row after TCRdb ran MiXCR on the 5' RACE reads. In the table there are fewer than 45,000 distinct CDR3 sequences, 6.5% to 8% of which are singletons. This specimen consisted of PBMCs, obtained at surgery. The receptors shown here come from a female donor with early-stage non-small cell lung cancer.

This clonotype has at least ten counts. The chain joins TRBV20-1 to TRBJ2-1, with 13 positions matching TRBD2. From germline, CDR1 is DFQATT and CDR2 SNEGSKA (reference sequence). V lost 6 bases to trimming and J lost 5 bases; unmatched junction nucleotides: 7. This CDR3 has 15 residues. CDR3 sequence (DNA): TGCAGTGCACCACTAGCGGGGGGGCCCAACAATGAGCAGTTCTTC. This translates into CSAPLAGGPNNEQFF.

This clonotype has at least ten counts. The rearrangement joins TRBV29-1 to TRBJ1-2; 8 bases are a match to TRBD1. The V and J ends lost 6 bases and 3 bases, in that order; junction bases with no gene match: 15. The CDR3 runs to 16 residues. Germline loops: CDR1 SQVTM, CDR2 ANQGSEA. CDR3 in amino acids: CSVGDRGWEVDYGYTF. In DNA form, the CDR3 reads TGCAGCGTCGGCGACAGGGGATGGGAAGTGGACTATGGCTACACCTTC. Variable domain in full (rest from reference TRBV29-1 and TRBJ1-2): SAVISQKPSRDICQRGTSLTIQCQVDSQVTMMFWYRQQPGQSLTLIATANQGSEATYESGFVIDKFPISRPNLTFSTLTVSNMSPEDSSIYLCSVGDRGWEVDYGYTFGSGTRLTVV.

This clonotype was seen many times. V usage is TRBV29-1 and J usage is TRBJ2-6; tentative D call: TRBD1 (5 bases). Per the germline V gene, CDR1 is SQVTM and CDR2 is ANQGSEA. V was cut by 4 bases and J by 4 bases, with 14 bases left in between. The CDR3 contains 15 residues. The CDR3 DNA reads TGCAGCGTTGGTGTGCAGGGTACCGGGGCCAACGTCCTGACTTTC. This sequence encodes CSVGVQGTGANVLTF.

This clonotype was detected only a few times. CDR3 nucleotides: TGTGCCAGCAGCTTAGATGCAGTCGCGCAGTTCTTC. Amino acids: CASSLDAVAQFF. The chain has TRBV7-2 and TRBJ2-1; D is ambiguous. This CDR3 is built from 12 residues. Germline-derived CDR1 and CDR2 are SGHTA and FQGNSA. The ends were cut back, 1 base at V and 12 bases at J, with 10 bases in the middle.

This clonotype has only a few counts. The chain is built from TRBV28 and TRBJ2-3, with 8 positions matching TRBD2. Germline trimming cut 11 bases from V and 6 bases from J; bases unmatched to any gene: 10. Germline CDR1 and CDR2: MDHEN and SYDVKM. The CDR3 extends over 13 amino acids. CDR3 DNA: TGTGCCGAAGGGAGTGCGGGGGGTGATACGCAGTATTTT. It codes for CAEGSAGGDTQYF. The entire variable domain, with the rest obtained from reference TRBV28 and TRBJ2-3, is as follows: DVKVTQSSRYLVKRTGEKVFLECVQDMDHENMFWYRQDPGLGLRLIYFSYDVKMKEKGDIPEGYSVSREKKERFSLILESASTNQTSMYLCAEGSAGGDTQYFGPGTRLTVL.